The rows below give T cell receptor beta chains drawn from one sample of a study of control samples from healthy donors and cancer patients. Only in-frame clones appear in the TCRdb table, and some are missing; sequencing was by immunoSEQ multiplex PCR. The data contain 150,000 to 200,000 clones, around nine tenths of them singletons. Source material: blood. The origin of the receptors is a man younger than 35 in good health. CDR3s include the opening cysteine and the closing phenylalanine or tryptophan. Fields, in order: CDR3 protein, J gene, V gene.

cdr3_aa: CASSQDPRDRYGYTF; j_call: TRBJ1-2; v_call: TRBV3-1/TRBV3-2
cdr3_aa: CASRLLEGANEKLFF; j_call: TRBJ1-4; v_call: TRBV5-8
cdr3_aa: CASSLMGGNSPLHF; j_call: TRBJ1-6; v_call: TRBV5-6
cdr3_aa: CASSLEIAGGQTGELFF; j_call: TRBJ2-2; v_call: TRBV5-4
cdr3_aa: CASSQDGFTDTQYF; j_call: TRBJ2-3; v_call: TRBV7-2
cdr3_aa: CSVLHRDPVADTQYF; j_call: TRBJ2-3; v_call: TRBV29-1
cdr3_aa: CASSYGQEYNEQFF; j_call: TRBJ2-1; v_call: TRBV6-2/TRBV6-3
cdr3_aa: CASSGGAHFSYEQYF; j_call: TRBJ2-7; v_call: TRBV3-1/TRBV3-2
cdr3_aa: CASSFTGSGTYNEQFF; j_call: TRBJ2-1; v_call: TRBV19
cdr3_aa: CASNSGRMETQYF; j_call: TRBJ2-5; v_call: TRBV2
cdr3_aa: CAWDGSSGELFF; j_call: TRBJ2-2; v_call: TRBV30
cdr3_aa: CASSPGVAGVNTEAFF; j_call: TRBJ1-1; v_call: TRBV6-2/TRBV6-3
cdr3_aa: CASSQIYTAHKNIQYF; j_call: TRBJ2-4; v_call: TRBV3-1/TRBV3-2
cdr3_aa: CASSSTTGYYEQYF; j_call: TRBJ2-7; v_call: TRBV7-2
cdr3_aa: CASSFSGTPAVNYGYTF; j_call: TRBJ1-2; v_call: TRBV28
cdr3_aa: CASSPGQGQETQYF; j_call: TRBJ2-5; v_call: TRBV5-1
cdr3_aa: CASSLEESYEQYF; j_call: TRBJ2-7; v_call: TRBV11-2
cdr3_aa: CASSLGDRGGTEAFF; j_call: TRBJ1-1; v_call: TRBV7-9
cdr3_aa: CASSRGGSGLRNEQFF; j_call: TRBJ2-1; v_call: TRBV7-2
cdr3_aa: CASSVEAVGNTEAFF; j_call: TRBJ1-1; v_call: TRBV9
cdr3_aa: CASSQEGSGGADTQYF; j_call: TRBJ2-3; v_call: TRBV4-2
cdr3_aa: CAISEYTGNAEAFF; j_call: TRBJ1-1; v_call: TRBV10-3
cdr3_aa: CASSLRLQGTDTQYF; j_call: TRBJ2-3; v_call: TRBV13
cdr3_aa: CASSQGLAGNGYEQYF; j_call: TRBJ2-7; v_call: TRBV3-1/TRBV3-2
cdr3_aa: CSVNPGQGASETQYF; j_call: TRBJ2-5; v_call: TRBV29-1
cdr3_aa: CASSPKYRDRGKETQYF; j_call: TRBJ2-5; v_call: TRBV18